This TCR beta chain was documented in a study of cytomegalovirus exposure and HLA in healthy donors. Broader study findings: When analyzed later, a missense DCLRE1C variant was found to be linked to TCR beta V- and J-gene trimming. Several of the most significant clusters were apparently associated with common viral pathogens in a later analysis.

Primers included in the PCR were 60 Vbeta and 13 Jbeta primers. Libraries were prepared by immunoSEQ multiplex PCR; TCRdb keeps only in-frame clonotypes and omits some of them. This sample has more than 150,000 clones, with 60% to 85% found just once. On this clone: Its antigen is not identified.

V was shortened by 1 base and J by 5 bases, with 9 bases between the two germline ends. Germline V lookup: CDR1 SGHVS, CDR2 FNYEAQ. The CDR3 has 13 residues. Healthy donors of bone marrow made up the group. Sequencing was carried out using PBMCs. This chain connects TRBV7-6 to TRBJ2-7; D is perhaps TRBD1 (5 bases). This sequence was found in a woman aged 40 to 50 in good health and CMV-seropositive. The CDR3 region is CASSLVGADEQYF. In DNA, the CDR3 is TGTGCCAGCAGCTTAGTAGGGGCGGACGAGCAGTACTTC.